What follows describes a single T cell receptor (beta chain). The CDR3 totals 14 residues. CDR1 is PRHDT, CDR2 FYEKMQ, per germline (reference sequence). V lost 0 bases and J 2 bases, leaving 8 bases between the germline ends. These data come from a study of blood T cell repertoires in COVID-19. Participants, roughly 18 to 90 years old, spanned about 26 US areas. Grouping used clinical history reported by participants in a survey and questionnaire. Exposed enrollees had met someone with a PCR-confirmed or clinician-diagnosed COVID-19 case at some point within the 2 weeks before study entry. Method: immunoSEQ multiplex PCR; TCRdb's copy keeps in-frame clones and lacks some. The repertoire holds some 340,000 clones, with 90% as singletons.

The chain has TRBV13 and TRBJ2-7, with D maybe TRBD1 (6 bases). This clonotype was obtained from a woman aged 30 to 39 who had been exposed to COVID-19. Sequenced sample: PBMCs or T cells enriched from blood (not recorded which). CDR3 sequence (DNA): TGTGCCAGCAGCTTAGGGAAGGGGGCCTACGAGCAGTACTTC. Residues: CASSLGKGAYEQYF. The full variable domain, completed using reference TRBV13 and TRBJ2-7, is AAGVIQSPRHLIKEKRETATLKCYPIPRHDTVYWYQQGPGQDPQFLISFYEKMQSDKGSIPDRFSAQQFSDYHSELNMSSLELGDSALYFCASSLGKGAYEQYFGPGTRLTVT.